These 7 T cell receptor beta chains were sequenced from one sample in a study of tumor-infiltrating lymphocytes in primary liver carcinoma. The authors made TCR beta cDNA from 400 to 600 ng total RNA with a constant-region primer. ARM-PCR, slightly modified, supplied the TCR beta libraries through three nested multiplex PCR rounds. The study ran its first two PCR rounds for approximately 11 cycles each, using TRBV1-TRBV30 forward primers and a C-beta reverse primer. A single record per CDR3 protein comes from TCRdb applying MiXCR to the multiplex PCR reads. The repertoire holds fewer than 350,000 distinct CDR3 sequences, more than 55% seen once, with approximately 9% in the top ten. Out of unsorted whole blood came the blood RNA, and germline DNA was extracted as well. Specimen: peripheral blood. The receptors were gathered from a man in his forties with primary liver carcinoma and hepatitis B virus infection.

Details on this clonotype: Germline and junction disagree at one end, which may indicate a read error. The rearrangement uses TRBV6-2 or TRBV6-3 and TRBJ2-2; D is tentatively TRBD1 or TRBD2 (5 bases each). There are 15 residues in the CDR3. Looked up from germline, CDR1 is MNHEY and CDR2 is SVGEGT. The DNA for the CDR3 is TGTGCTAGCAGTTTGACGGGTACGGACACCGGGGAGCTGTTATTT. The encoded protein is CASSLTGTDTGELLF.

This clonotype occurred a few times. The rearrangement joins TRBV30 to TRBJ2-6; 9 bases fit TRBD2. The germline V gene has CDR1 GTSNPN and CDR2 SVGIG (reference sequence). This CDR3 has 17 amino acids. V was clipped by 4 bases and J by 0 bases; unmatched bases: 7. CDR3 amino acids: CAWTGLAGVSGANVLTF. The CDR3 coding sequence is TGTGCCTGGACGGGATTAGCGGGGGTCTCTGGGGCCAACGTCCTGACTTTC.

As for this clonotype: One base away lies a much larger clone, so this may be a sequencing read error. The chain uses TRBV12-5 and TRBJ2-1; D gene uncertain. Looked up from germline, CDR1 is LGHNT and CDR2 is FRNRAP. CDR3 size: 15 residues. V was clipped by 7 bases and J by 5 bases, with 18 bases between them. The CDR3 region has the DNA TGTGCTAGTGCACGGTTTGTGGACGCCAACAATGAGCAGTTCTTC. Amino acid sequence: CASARFVDANNEQFF.

Regarding this clonotype: The conserved closing phenylalanine or tryptophan is absent in this CDR3, likely reflecting a read error. The chain recombines TRBV4-3 with TRBJ1-2; the match to TRBD1 covers 8 bases. Germline CDR1 is LGHNA and CDR2 is YSLEER. This CDR3 contains 14 residues. CDR3 amino acids: CASSQGGQGDGYTL. CDR3 bases: TGCGCCAGCAGCCAAGGCGGACAGGGCGATGGATACACCCTC.

About this clonotype: The junction departs from germline at one end; a sequencing error may be responsible. The rearrangement links TRBV11-2 to TRBJ1-2, with no clear D. Germline V gene lookup returns CDR1 SGHAT and CDR2 FQNNGV. The CDR3 length is 14 residues. DNA of the CDR3: TGTGCCATCAGCTTAGAACCTCAGAACTATGGCTACACCTTC. Translating it yields CAISLEPQNYGYTF. The variable domain in full, completed from reference TRBV11-2 and TRBJ1-2, reads EAGVAQSPRYKIIEKRQSVAFWCNPISGHATLYWYQQILGQGPKLLIQFQNNGVVDDSQLPKDRFSAERLKGVDSTLKIQPAKLEDSAVYLCAISLEPQNYGYTFGSGTRLTVV.

This chain links TRBV4-1 with TRBJ1-1, with unresolved D. V was trimmed by 1 base and J by 0 bases, leaving 6 bases between them. The CDR3 consists of 14 residues. Germline V gene lookup returns CDR1 MGHRA and CDR2 YSYEKL. The chain's CDR3 is CASSQGPVNTEAFF. In DNA form, the CDR3 reads TGCGCCAGCAGCCAAGGTCCGGTGAACACTGAAGCTTTCTTT.

On this clonotype itself: A much more abundant neighbour one base away suggests this may be a read error. The rearrangement links TRBV6-2 or TRBV6-3 to TRBJ2-4; 8 bases are shared with TRBD1. The CDR3 length is 16 residues. V shed 2 bases and J 9 bases; nucleotides not matched to a gene: 12. Germline V gives CDR1 MNHEY, CDR2 SVGEGT. The CDR3 DNA follows: TGTGCCAGCAGTTACCCCGTGACAGGGGATTGGAGCATTCAGTACTTC. Translating it yields CASSYPVTGDWSIQYF.